The source of this TCR beta chain is a study of PD-1 blockade in classical Hodgkin lymphoma. Each patient experienced a relapse that followed autologous stem cell transplantation, and brentuximab vedotin exposure varied. Assay used: immunoSEQ multiplex PCR; TCRdb lists only in-frame clones, some missing. The table shows about 29,000 clones, with about 78% occurring only once. This material consisted of peripheral blood mononuclear cells (PBMCs), taken before the second cycle of nivolumab. This sequence originates from a human donor with classical Hodgkin lymphoma.

The CDR3 DNA follows: TGTGCCAGCAGCCGGGGGTATTGGGAGACCCAGTACTTC. Encoded protein: CASSRGYWETQYF. This sequence joins TRBV14 and TRBJ2-5; D may correspond to TRBD1 or TRBD2 (5 bases each). In germline, CDR1 is SGHDN, CDR2 FVKESK. The CDR3 spans 13 residues. With 4 bases removed from V and 5 bases from J, the gap between germline ends came to 11 bases.